The text below deals with one T cell receptor (beta chain). Preparation of TRB cDNA libraries relied on 5' RACE carrying UMI labels. TCRdb reprocessed the 5' RACE reads and stores each CDR3 protein as one record, lacking DNA. This listing includes about 130,000 distinct CDR3 sequences. Germline loops: CDR1 SGHVS, CDR2 FQNEAQ. The CDR3 is made up of 16 amino acids. This sample is part of a study of CXCR3-negative and CXCR3-positive naive CD8 T cells. The sequenced sample consisted of naive CXCR3- CD8+ T cells from blood. Specified subset: CD45RO-CCR7+CD27+CD95- naive CD8+ T cells lacking CXCR3 (TNR3-). The receptor was derived from a human donor in good health. Some clones in this sample may be carry-over from other donors' samples. The chain carries TRBV7-8 and TRBJ2-7; TCRdb reports TRBD1, a call that lacks DNA to check it against. This CDR3 reads CASSLGGQGGTYEQYF.